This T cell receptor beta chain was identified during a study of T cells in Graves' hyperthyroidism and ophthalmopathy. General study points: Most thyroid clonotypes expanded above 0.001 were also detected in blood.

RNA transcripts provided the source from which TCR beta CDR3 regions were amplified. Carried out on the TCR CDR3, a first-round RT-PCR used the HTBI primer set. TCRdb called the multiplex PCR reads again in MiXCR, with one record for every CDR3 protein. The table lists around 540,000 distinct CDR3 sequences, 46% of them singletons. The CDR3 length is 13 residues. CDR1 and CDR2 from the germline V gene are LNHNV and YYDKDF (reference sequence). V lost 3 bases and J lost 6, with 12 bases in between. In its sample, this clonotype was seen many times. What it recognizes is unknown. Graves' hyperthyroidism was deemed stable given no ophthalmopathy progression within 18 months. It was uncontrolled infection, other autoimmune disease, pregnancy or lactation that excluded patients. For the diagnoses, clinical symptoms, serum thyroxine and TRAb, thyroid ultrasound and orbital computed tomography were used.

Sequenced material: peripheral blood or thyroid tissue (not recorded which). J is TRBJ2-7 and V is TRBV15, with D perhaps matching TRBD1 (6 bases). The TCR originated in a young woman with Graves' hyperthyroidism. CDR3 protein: CATSSYRESEQYF. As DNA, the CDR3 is TGTGCCACCAGCAGCTACAGGGAGAGCGAGCAGTACTTC. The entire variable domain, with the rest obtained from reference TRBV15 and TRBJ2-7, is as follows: DAMVIQNPRYQVTQFGKPVTLSCSQTLNHNVMYWYQQKSSQAPKLLFHYYDKDFNNEADTPDNFQSRRPNTSFCFLDIRSPGLGDTAMYLCATSSYRESEQYFGPGTRLTVT.